This TCR delta chain comes out of a study of gamma-delta T cells after stem cell transplantation. As concerns this clone: A far larger clone lies a single base away; this is likely a read error.

TCRdb reanalyzed the RT-PCR reads using CATT. The table lists about 2,000 delta-chain clones, 15% to 20% of them singletons. Germline CDR1 is TSWWSYY and CDR2 is QGS. Trimming cost V 1 base and J 3 bases; bases outside gene matches: 42. The CDR3 has 29 amino acids. The chain recombines TRDV1 with TRDJ1; 12 bases are a match to TRDD3. The sample was gamma-delta T cells. The clonotype originates from a human donor. It is not recorded whose cells these are; they may come from a transplant donor. CDR3 sequence (DNA): TGTGCTCTTGGGGAACACGAATCTTTCCTACTTGGGGAGCGGTACTGGGGGATACTGAGGAACTGGCGTTCCGATAAACTCATCTTT. This gives the protein CALGEHESFLLGERYWGILRNWRSDKLIF.